The subject of this entry is one T cell receptor beta chain. Its antigen is currently not known. Base qualities are not provided; no much larger clone lies one nucleotide away. The data were taken from a study of T cell responses to AZD1222 COVID-19 vaccine (TCRdb year 2021). Background on the whole study: A total of 230 to 250 trial participants underwent TCR sequencing, of whom 200 to 220 had received two doses of AZD1222 and 26 had received two doses of the MenACWY control vaccine. Enrollment into the trials was organized by age into subgroups of 18-55, 56-69 and 70-plus years, and those subgroups contained about 150, 27 and 61 TCR-sequenced participants, respectively. Points the paper makes about the study in general: Conclusions about previously exposed vaccinees are limited because only a handful of AZD1222 recipients were SARS-CoV-2 seropositive at baseline. The 56-69-year group was small, and its depth increase did not reach significance, likely because of low power. Because no samples from the day 14 peak response were available, repertoires could be characterized only after the peak T cell response. The whole spike protein was spanned by vaccine-associated CD4 TCRs, and dominant responses were seen in regions 160-218 and 743-854. A significant rise in spike-specific TCR breadth and depth was observed after two AZD1222 doses relative to day 0 and relative to MenACWY recipients. Participants were mostly white British, with more females than males. The authors suggested clonal diversity may have been underestimated. Reportedly, close to half of the unique spike-specific TCRs recognized epitopes lying outside the regions that are mutated in the B.1.351 and B.1.1.7 variants.

The CDR3 regions of human TCRbeta chains were analyzed by immunosequencing. The original methods were these. Repertoire TCRs were matched against a reference library of SARS-CoV-2-specific TCRs generated with the MIRA antigen-specificity platform. Breadth was defined as the fraction of unique TCRs that were SARS-CoV-2-associated, and depth was defined as the fraction of total T cells that were SARS-CoV-2-associated. Using the MIRA data, each spike-specific TCR was mapped to the spike region that the TCR reacts to and placed in a CD4 or CD8 class. Log10-transformed breadth and depth values were compared by one-way ANOVA with Sidak's multiple comparisons tests. As stored in TCRdb, this immuneACCESS dataset retains in-frame rearrangements with V and J assigned. A fraction of the clones does not appear; measured against another copy, unresolved V genes explain less than half of the discrepancy, and the remainder lacks a known reason. That table furnishes V, J and clone size, whereas the DNA furnished D and trimming. The sample profile shows hundreds of thousands of clones; 90% to 95% of them were found once. Together, the top ten hold 0.5% to 0.7% of the sample.

What the time point label conveys for this sample: about 28 days (+/-7) after the second vaccine dose. AZD1222 recipients with second doses at about 4 weeks or about 12 weeks were pooled, because spike-specific TCR depth and breadth did not differ between schedules. Vaccinee samples were obtained from the UK trials COV001 and COV002, which included a single-blind randomized controlled phase 2/3 trial of AZD1222 (ChAdOx1 nCoV-19) in healthy adults. For TCRbeta chain sequencing, PBMC samples from trial participants were taken at day 0 and at day 28 after the second dose. The sequences come from peripheral blood, collected 28 days after the second AZD1222 dose. The TCR was taken from an adult who received the AZD1222 COVID-19 vaccine.

The CDR3 region: CASSPRAGYTF. The nucleotide sequence reads as follows: TGTGCCAGCAGCCCGAGGGCTGGCTACACCTTC. Recombination linked TRBV5-8 to TRBJ1-2, with the D gene uncertain. The germline V gene gives CDR1 as SGHTS and CDR2 as YDEGEE. Trimming takes 4 bases from V and 7 bases from J, and the germline ends sit 8 bases apart. Inclusive of the bounding cysteine and phenylalanine, the CDR3 is 11 residues long. Solely the CDR3 DNA is kept, with 33 bases framed from the first base.